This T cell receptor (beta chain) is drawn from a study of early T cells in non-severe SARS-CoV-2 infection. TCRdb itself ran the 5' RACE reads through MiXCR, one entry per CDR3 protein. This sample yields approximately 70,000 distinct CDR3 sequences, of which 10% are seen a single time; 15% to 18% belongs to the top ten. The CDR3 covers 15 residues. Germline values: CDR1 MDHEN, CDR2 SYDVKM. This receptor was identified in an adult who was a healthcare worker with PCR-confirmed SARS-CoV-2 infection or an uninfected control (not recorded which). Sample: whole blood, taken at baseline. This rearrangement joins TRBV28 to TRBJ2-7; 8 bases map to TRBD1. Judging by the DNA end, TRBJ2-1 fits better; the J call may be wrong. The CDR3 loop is CASSLVRTGTYEQFF. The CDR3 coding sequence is TGTGCCAGCAGTTTGGTGAGGACAGGGACCTACGAGCAGTTCTTC.